The 24 T cell receptor beta chains presented below share a single source sample, sequenced in a study of control samples from healthy donors and cancer patients (TCRdb year 2020). The library came from the immunoSEQ multiplex PCR assay. The table was pulled from immuneACCESS by TCRdb, which kept in-frame rearrangements only. Such tables lose some clones; where checked, under half of the loss comes from unresolved V genes, and the rest has no known cause. For this sample there are some 120,000 clones; around 93% appear just once. The biggest ten clones account for 8.5% to 10% of the sample. The sample was blood. Receptor source: a man between 18 and 35 years old in good health.

The J gene is TRBJ1-5, the V gene TRBV3-1 (or the pseudogene TRBV3-2); 9 bases agree with TRBD1. The CDR3 runs 12 residues. Per germline, CDR1 LGHDT and CDR2 YNNKEL (reference sequence). After removal of 4 bases from V and 11 bases from J, the junction contained 3 bases not matched to a gene. The CDR3 region has the DNA TGTGCCAGCAGCCGTCGGACAGGGGCCCAGCATTTT. Translated: CASSRRTGAQHF.

The rearrangement uses TRBV5-4 and TRBJ2-5, with TRBD2 matching 8 bases. Unmatched junction bases numbered 11, after V lost 0 bases and J lost 4 bases. This CDR3 has 17 residues. Germline V gene sequence: CDR1 SGHNT, CDR2 YYREEE (reference sequence). The CDR3 region has the DNA TGTGCCAGCAGCTTGGCTACGGGGGGGGGCCCATTAGAGACCCAGTACTTC. Residues: CASSLATGGGPLETQYF.

The chain joins TRBV5-6 to TRBJ2-2, with TRBD1 identical over 7 bases. Germline-derived CDR1 and CDR2 are SGHDT and YYEEEE. CDR3 length: 15 residues. Trimming cost V 1 base and J 4 bases; bases outside gene matches: 4. This chain's CDR3 is CASSLLTGATGELFF. Written as DNA, the CDR3 is TGTGCCAGCAGCTTGCTTACAGGGGCCACCGGGGAGCTGTTTTTT.

As for this clone: Other DNA sequences in the same sample also yield this CDR3. The chain recombines TRBV7-2 with TRBJ2-2; TRBD1 aligns across 8 bases. V trimming: 1 base; J trimming: 8 bases; junction bases outside the gene matches: 3. Germline values: CDR1 SGHTA, CDR2 FQGNSA. This CDR3 is built from 14 residues. CDR3 amino acids: CASSLGHRGGELFF. The CDR3 nucleotides read TGTGCCAGCAGCTTAGGGCACAGGGGGGGGGAGCTGTTTTTT.

This rearrangement joins TRBV5-4 to TRBJ1-1; weak D call: TRBD1 (6 bases). This CDR3 region has 16 residues. V gave up 4 bases and J gave up 0 bases, with 16 bases separating them. Germline V CDR1 and CDR2: SGHNT, YYREEE (reference sequence). The CDR3 nucleotides are TGTGCCAGCAGCGCCGGACAGACGCTAGTGAACACTGAAGCTTTCTTT. Translation gives CASSAGQTLVNTEAFF.

Points on this clone: This CDR3 is also generated by other DNA sequences in the sample. CDR3: CASSQQGGNYGYTF. CDR3 sequence (DNA): TGTGCCAGCAGCCAACAGGGGGGAAACTATGGCTACACCTTC. The rearrangement joins TRBV27 to TRBJ1-2, with 8 nucleotides matching TRBD1. The CDR3 is 14 residues long. V shed 6 bases, J shed 2 bases, and the junction held 5 bases outside the gene matches. Germline-derived CDR1 and CDR2 are MNHEY and SMNVEV (reference sequence).

This chain uses TRBV30 with TRBJ1-5; 7 bases are shared with TRBD1. Germline values: CDR1 GTSNPN, CDR2 SVGIG (reference sequence). The CDR3 loop spans 14 amino acids. The J segment lost 8 bases and the V segment lost 2 bases, leaving 9 bases of the junction unmatched. The chain's CDR3 is CAWSLETGMEPQHF. The CDR3 DNA sequence: TGTGCCTGGAGTCTCGAGACAGGGATGGAGCCCCAGCATTTT.

The J gene is TRBJ1-1, the V gene TRBV19; D uncertain. Between the trimmed V and J ends, which lost 4 bases and 0 bases, there was a span of 9 bases. This CDR3 region has 14 residues. Germline V gene data show CDR1 as LNHDA and CDR2 as SQIVND (reference sequence). The CDR3: CASSTRTVNTEAFF. Written as DNA, the CDR3 is TGTGCCAGTAGTACCCGGACGGTGAACACTGAAGCTTTCTTT.

The chain uses TRBV9 and TRBJ1-1, with D perhaps TRBD1 (6 bases). The CDR3 loop spans 14 amino acids. CDR1 is SGDLS, CDR2 YYNGEE, per germline. The V gene lost 4 bases and the J gene lost 1 base, with 11 bases spanning the gap. This CDR3 is CASSILTGNTEAFF. CDR3 in DNA: TGTGCCAGCAGCATACTGACAGGGAACACTGAAGCTTTCTTT.

This chain uses TRBV7-8 with TRBJ1-4, with 12 bases matching TRBD1. From germline, CDR1 is SGHVS and CDR2 FQNEAQ. The V and J ends lost 1 base and 8 bases, in that order; junction bases with no gene match: 5. The CDR3 extends over 16 amino acids. CDR3 protein: CASSLGDRGRGEKLFF. As DNA, the CDR3 is TGTGCCAGCAGCTTAGGGGACAGGGGGCGCGGGGAAAAACTGTTTTTT.

This rearrangement joins TRBV18 to TRBJ2-1; 12 positions match TRBD2. CDR3 length equals 20 residues. V lost 3 bases to trimming and J lost 0 bases; unmatched junction nucleotides: 12. Germline V gene sequence: CDR1 KGHSH, CDR2 LQKENI. CDR3 DNA: TGTGCCAGCTCACCTCGGACTAGCGGGGTGCCTCCTTTCTCCTACAATGAGCAGTTCTTC. Translation gives CASSPRTSGVPPFSYNEQFF.

V is TRBV12-5 and J is TRBJ1-6; a possible D gene is TRBD1 (6 bases). The germline V gene has CDR1 LGHNT and CDR2 FRNRAP. This CDR3 region has 15 residues. V lost 0 bases to trimming and J lost 10 bases, with 13 bases between them. CDR3 nucleotides: TGTGCTAGTGGTTTGGTGGGGGCGTTAGGGTCACCCCTCCACTTT. Protein product: CASGLVGALGSPLHF.

This rearrangement joins TRBV6-5 to TRBJ1-5; D remains ambiguous. V gave up 7 bases and J gave up 3 bases, with 16 bases separating them. Germline V gene lookup returns CDR1 MNHEY and CDR2 SVGAGI. The CDR3 spans 15 residues. The CDR3 sequence is CASNSLGGINQPQHF. The CDR3, as DNA: TGTGCCAGCAATTCTTTGGGCGGAATCAATCAGCCCCAGCATTTT.

The gene calls are TRBV6-2 or TRBV6-3 and TRBJ2-6, with 12 bases identical to TRBD2. V shed 2 bases, J shed 0 bases, and the junction held 5 bases outside the gene matches. Germline CDR1 is MNHEY and CDR2 is SVGEGT. The CDR3 runs 19 residues. The CDR3 loop is CASSYRGLAGNSGANVLTF. The CDR3 DNA sequence: TGTGCCAGCAGTTACCGCGGACTAGCGGGGAACTCTGGGGCCAACGTCCTGACTTTC.

Here the CDR3 reads CASSEERGHSYEQYF. In DNA form, the CDR3 reads TGTGCCAGCAGTGAAGAGCGGGGCCACTCCTACGAGCAGTACTTC. This chain uses TRBV2 with TRBJ2-7; TRBD2 matches 7 bases. Unmatched junction bases numbered 3, after V lost 1 base and J lost 0 bases. The length of the CDR3 is 15 residues. CDR1 is SNHLY and CDR2 is FYNNEI in the germline V gene.

This chain links TRBV5-1 with TRBJ2-3, with D unresolved. Trimming stripped 2 bases from V and 3 bases from J, with 10 bases between. The length of the CDR3 is 14 residues. Per the germline V gene, CDR1 is SGHRS and CDR2 is YFSETQ. CDR3 region: CASSFGSLTDTQYF. In nucleotides, the CDR3 is TGCGCCAGCAGCTTCGGGTCATTGACAGATACGCAGTATTTT.

The genes are TRBV6-6 and TRBJ1-1; D unresolved. CDR1 and CDR2 from the germline V gene are MNHNY and SVGAGI (reference sequence). The germline V and J ends were trimmed by 2 bases and 4 bases, with 8 bases remaining between them. The CDR3 covers 13 residues. The CDR3 coding sequence is TGTGCCAGCAGTTACCGACCGGGCACTGAAGCTTTCTTT. It yields the protein CASSYRPGTEAFF.

This clone was found a few times. The J gene is TRBJ1-2, the V gene TRBV4-1, with unresolved D. Trimming took 4 bases from V and 7 from J, leaving 13 bases between them. The CDR3 has 13 amino acids. From germline, CDR1 is MGHRA and CDR2 YSYEKL. The CDR3 region has the DNA TGCGCCAGCAGCCCAGCGGGTAAAGGTGGCTACACCTTC. This gives the protein CASSPAGKGGYTF.

This chain connects TRBV13 to TRBJ1-4; tentatively, D is TRBD1 (5 bases). The CDR3 has 14 residues. The V and J ends lost 3 bases and 6 bases respectively, with 11 bases between them. CDR1 and CDR2 (germline): PRHDT, FYEKMQ (reference sequence). CDR3 in DNA: TGTGCCAGCAGCTTCAGGGACCCTTATGAAAAACTGTTTTTT. Its translation is CASSFRDPYEKLFF.

The chain uses TRBV4-1 and TRBJ1-5, with 9 nucleotides matching TRBD1. V lost 6 bases and J lost 4; bases outside the gene matches: 4. The CDR3 covers 14 residues. Germline CDR1 reads MGHRA; CDR2 reads YSYEKL. For the CDR3, the DNA is TGCGCCAGCAGAGGACAGGGGATAAATCAGCCCCAGCATTTT. Translation: CASRGQGINQPQHF.

The genes are TRBV7-9 and TRBJ1-1; TRBD1 matches at 9 bases. Germline trimming cut 5 bases from V and 7 bases from J; bases unmatched to any gene: 5. Germline assignment: CDR1 SEHNR and CDR2 FQNEAQ (reference sequence). This CDR3 has 13 amino acids. The CDR3 DNA follows: TGTGCCAGCAGCCTAGGGACAGGGAGTGAAGCTTTCTTT. Amino acids: CASSLGTGSEAFF.

This chain links TRBV11-2 with TRBJ2-5; D tentatively fits TRBD1 or TRBD2 (6 bases each). This CDR3 spans 17 amino acids. V was clipped by 5 bases and J by 6 bases, with 25 bases between them. Germline assignment: CDR1 SGHAT and CDR2 FQNNGV. The CDR3 region has the DNA TGTGCCAGCAGCCCTCATCTTCCGGGGGCGATCCTCCAGACCCAGTACTTC. Translating gives CASSPHLPGAILQTQYF.

The V and J genes are TRBV12-2 and TRBJ1-2. TRBV12-2 is labeled a pseudogene. The CDR3 consists of 14 residues. The CDR3 DNA is TGTGCAAGTCGCTTAGGGGGATTTAACTATGGCTACACCTTC. Translating gives CASRLGGFNYGYTF.

This clone came up once. V and J are TRBV7-3 and TRBJ1-1; tentative D call: TRBD1 (6 bases). Germline-derived CDR1 and CDR2 are SGHTA and FQGTGA. The CDR3 has 13 amino acids. The V end lost 5 bases, the J end lost 1 base, and 8 bases lay between the germline ends. CDR3 sequence reads: CASSTQGNTEAFF. CDR3 DNA sequence: TGTGCCAGCAGCACACAGGGGAACACTGAAGCTTTCTTT.